This record concerns one TCR beta chain sequence. This entry comes from a study of graft-versus-host responses after intestinal transplantation. TCRdb's table, derived via immunoSEQ multiplex PCR, lists solely in-frame clones and lacks some. The sample holds tens of thousands of clones, around 90% seen once. The germline CDR1 and CDR2 sequences are MGHRA and YSYEKL. The V end was cut by 0 bases, the J end by 5 bases, with 10 bases between. This CDR3 is 14 amino acids long. The V gene is TRBV4-1, the J gene TRBJ1-1, with D hard to call. The source material was PBMCs, sampled 26 days after transplant. This receptor was identified in a human patient who received an intestinal transplant, so some T cells may come from the graft donor. CDR3 DNA sequence: TGCGCCAGCAGCCAAGACGTTAGTTGGACTGAAGCTTTCTTT. Translating gives CASSQDVSWTEAFF.